This T cell receptor (beta chain) originates from a study of a mutant IDH1 vaccine in newly diagnosed glioma. As for this clone: The antigen remains unidentified.

Time point indicated: week 47, end of study. Topical imiquimod accompanied each vaccine dose, which consisted of 300 ug of mutant IDH1 20-mer peptide. Patients came in for eight vaccinations, in weeks 1, 3, 5, 7, 11, 15, 19 and 23. V was pared by 4 bases and J by 3 bases, with 10 bases between. There are 13 residues in the CDR3. Germline V lookup: CDR1 KGHSH, CDR2 LQKENI. Generated by immunoSEQ multiplex PCR, the TCRdb table keeps only in-frame clones and is missing some. The data contain tens of thousands of clones, about 81% of them singletons. The sequence came from a man between 40 and 49 years old with glioma. The chain combines TRBV18 with TRBJ2-7; no clear D. The sequences come from PBMCs, collected from a glioma patient whose treatment included an IDH1 peptide vaccine. In DNA, the CDR3 is TGTGCCAGCTCACGGGGATCGCACTACGAGCAGTACTTC. Translated: CASSRGSHYEQYF.